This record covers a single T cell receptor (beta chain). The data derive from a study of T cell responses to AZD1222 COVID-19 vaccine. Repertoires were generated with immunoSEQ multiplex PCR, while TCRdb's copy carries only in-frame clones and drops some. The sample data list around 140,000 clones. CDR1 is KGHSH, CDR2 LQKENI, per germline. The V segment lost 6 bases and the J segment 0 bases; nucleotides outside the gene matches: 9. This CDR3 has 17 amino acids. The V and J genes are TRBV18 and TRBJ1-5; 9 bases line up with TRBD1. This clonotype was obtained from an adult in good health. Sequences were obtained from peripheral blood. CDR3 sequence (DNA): TGTGCCAGCTCGACGGGACAGGGTTCTTATAGCAATCAGCCCCAGCATTTT. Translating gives CASSTGQGSYSNQPQHF.